The T cell receptor beta chain described here comes from a study of read filtering for tumor transcriptome and immune sequencing. This library used roughly 400 ng RNA and molecular barcoded adaptors spanning alpha/delta and beta/gamma chains. TCRdb analysed the reads with MiXCR anew, one entry per CDR3 protein. This repertoire shows 94,000 or so distinct CDR3 sequences, about 12% found once; its top ten account for under 15%. V trimming: 3 bases; J trimming: 4 bases; junction bases outside the gene matches: 1. CDR3 length: 14 residues. J is TRBJ2-5 and V is TRBV12-3 or TRBV12-4, with 11 positions matching TRBD1. Material for sequencing was a population of CD138-negative cells sorted from bone marrow. This clonotype was sampled from a donor over 35 with multiple myeloma. In nucleotides, the CDR3 is TGTGCCAGCAGTTTGGGGACAGGGGGAGAGACCCAGTACTTC. This encodes CASSLGTGGETQYF.